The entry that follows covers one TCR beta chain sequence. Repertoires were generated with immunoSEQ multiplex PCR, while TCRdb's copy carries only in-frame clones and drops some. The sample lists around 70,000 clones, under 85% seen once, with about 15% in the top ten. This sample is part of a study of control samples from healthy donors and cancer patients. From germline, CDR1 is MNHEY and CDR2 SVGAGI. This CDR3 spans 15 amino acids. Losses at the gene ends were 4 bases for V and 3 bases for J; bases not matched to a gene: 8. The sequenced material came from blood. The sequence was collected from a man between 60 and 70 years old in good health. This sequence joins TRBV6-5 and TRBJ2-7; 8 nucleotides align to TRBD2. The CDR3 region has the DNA TGTGCCAGCAGTTTGGAACTAGCGGTCTTCTACGAGCAGTACTTC. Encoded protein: CASSLELAVFYEQYF.